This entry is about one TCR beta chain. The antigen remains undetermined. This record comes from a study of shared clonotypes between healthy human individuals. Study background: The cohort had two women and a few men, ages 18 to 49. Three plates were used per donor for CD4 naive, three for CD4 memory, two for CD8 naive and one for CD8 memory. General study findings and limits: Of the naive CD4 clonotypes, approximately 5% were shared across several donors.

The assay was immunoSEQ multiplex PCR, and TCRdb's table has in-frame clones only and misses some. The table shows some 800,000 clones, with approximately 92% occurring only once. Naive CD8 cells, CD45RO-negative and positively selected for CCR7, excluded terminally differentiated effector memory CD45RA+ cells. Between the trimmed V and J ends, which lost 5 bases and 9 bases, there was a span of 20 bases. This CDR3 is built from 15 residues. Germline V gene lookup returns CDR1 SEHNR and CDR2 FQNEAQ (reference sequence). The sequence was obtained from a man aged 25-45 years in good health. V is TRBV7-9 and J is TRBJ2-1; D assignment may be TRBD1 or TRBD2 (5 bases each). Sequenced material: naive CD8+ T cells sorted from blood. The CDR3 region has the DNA TGTGCCAGCAGCCCCGGGGCAGGCCTCGGTGGTGAGCAGTTCTTC. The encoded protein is CASSPGAGLGGEQFF.